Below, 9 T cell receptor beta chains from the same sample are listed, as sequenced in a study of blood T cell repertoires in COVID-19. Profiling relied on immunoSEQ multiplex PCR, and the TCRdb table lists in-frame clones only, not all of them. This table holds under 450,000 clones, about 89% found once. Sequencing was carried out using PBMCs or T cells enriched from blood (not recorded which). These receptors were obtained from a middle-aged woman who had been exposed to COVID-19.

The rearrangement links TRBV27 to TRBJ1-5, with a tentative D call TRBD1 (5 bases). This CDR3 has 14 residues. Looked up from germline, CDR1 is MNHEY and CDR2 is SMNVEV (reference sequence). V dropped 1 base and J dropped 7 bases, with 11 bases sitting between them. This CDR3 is CASSLWGEGQPQHF. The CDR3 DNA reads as TGTGCCAGCAGTTTATGGGGGGAAGGCCAGCCCCAGCATTTT.

The CDR3, as DNA: TGTGCCAGCAGTTTTTTCCAGGGCAATGAGCAGTTCTTC. It is translated as CASSFFQGNEQFF. This chain uses TRBV12-3 or TRBV12-4 with TRBJ2-1, with D tentatively TRBD1 (5 bases). The CDR3 has 13 amino acids. Deletions cut 3 bases from V and 6 bases from J, with 9 bases between.

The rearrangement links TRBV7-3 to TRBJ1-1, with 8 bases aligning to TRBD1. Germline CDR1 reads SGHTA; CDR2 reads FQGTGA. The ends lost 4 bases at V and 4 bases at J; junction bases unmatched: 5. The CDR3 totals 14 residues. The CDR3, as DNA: TGTGCCAGCAGCTCGACAGGGGCTAGCACTGAAGCTTTCTTT. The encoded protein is CASSSTGASTEAFF.

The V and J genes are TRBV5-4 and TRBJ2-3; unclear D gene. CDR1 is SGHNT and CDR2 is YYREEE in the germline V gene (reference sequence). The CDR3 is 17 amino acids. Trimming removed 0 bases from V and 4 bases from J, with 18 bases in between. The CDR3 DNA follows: TGTGCCAGCAGCTTGGAACCCCTCCGGTCTAGACCAGATACGCAGTATTTT. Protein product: CASSLEPLRSRPDTQYF.

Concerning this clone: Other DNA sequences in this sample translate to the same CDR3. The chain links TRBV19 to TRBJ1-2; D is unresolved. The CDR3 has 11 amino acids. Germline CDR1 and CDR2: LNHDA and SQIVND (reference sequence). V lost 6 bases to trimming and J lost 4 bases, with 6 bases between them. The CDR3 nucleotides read TGTGCCAGTAGCGAGGGCTATGGCTACACCTTC. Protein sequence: CASSEGYGYTF.

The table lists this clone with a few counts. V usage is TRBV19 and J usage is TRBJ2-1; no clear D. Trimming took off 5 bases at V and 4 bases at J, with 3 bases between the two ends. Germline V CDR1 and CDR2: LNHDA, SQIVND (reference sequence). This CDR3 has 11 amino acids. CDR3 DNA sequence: TGTGCCAGTAGTTTATACAATGAGCAGTTCTTC. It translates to CASSLYNEQFF.

For the CDR3, the DNA is TGTGCCACCAGTGATGGGACCCCGGGAGAGACTGAAGCTTTCTTT. Translation gives CATSDGTPGETEAFF. This chain joins TRBV24-1 and TRBJ1-1; weak D call: TRBD1 (5 bases). This CDR3 is 15 amino acids long. The V gene's germline CDR1 is KGHDR and CDR2 SFDVKD. Trimming stripped 3 bases from V and 5 bases from J, with 15 bases between.

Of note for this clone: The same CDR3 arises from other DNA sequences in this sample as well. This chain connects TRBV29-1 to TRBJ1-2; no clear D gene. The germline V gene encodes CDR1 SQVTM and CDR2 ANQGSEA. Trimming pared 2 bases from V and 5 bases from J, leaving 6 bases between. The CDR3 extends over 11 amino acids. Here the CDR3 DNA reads TGCAGCGTTGAACGAGGGTATGGCTACACCTTC. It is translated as CSVERGYGYTF.

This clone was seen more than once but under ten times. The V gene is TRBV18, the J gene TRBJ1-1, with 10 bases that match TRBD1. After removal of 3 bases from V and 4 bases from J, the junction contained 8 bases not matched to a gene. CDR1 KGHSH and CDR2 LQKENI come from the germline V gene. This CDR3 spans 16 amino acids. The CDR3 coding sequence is TGTGCCAGCTCACCTCCGAACGGACAGGGGGGCACTGAAGCTTTCTTT. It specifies CASSPPNGQGGTEAFF. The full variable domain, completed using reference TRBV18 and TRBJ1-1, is NAGVMQNPRHLVRRRGQEARLRCSPMKGHSHVYWYRQLPEEGLKFMVYLQKENIIDESGMPKERFSAEFPKEGPSILRIQQVVRGDSAAYFCASSPPNGQGGTEAFFGQGTRLTVV.